The 20 T cell receptor beta chains presented below share a single source sample, sequenced in a study of neoadjuvant nivolumab and ipilimumab in lung cancer. Method: immunoSEQ multiplex PCR; TCRdb's copy keeps in-frame clones and lacks some. The sample shows 10,000 to 15,000 clones, approximately 71% of them seen only once. The sample here was peripheral blood, taken after neoadjuvant nivolumab, alone or with ipilimumab, at or shortly before surgery. These receptors originate from an adult with non-small cell lung cancer.

The chain employs TRBV7-9 and TRBJ1-5; 7 positions match TRBD1. In germline, CDR1 is SEHNR, CDR2 FQNEAQ (reference sequence). The CDR3 is made up of 14 amino acids. With 3 bases clipped from V and 2 bases from J, the junction kept 1 base outside the gene matches. Here the CDR3 DNA reads TGTGCCAGCAGCTTGACAGGGCGCAATCAGCCCCAGCATTTT. Translated, it gives CASSLTGRNQPQHF. Together with reference TRBV7-9 and TRBJ1-5, the CDR3 gives the full variable domain: DTGVSQNPRHKITKRGQNVTFRCDPISEHNRLYWYRQTLGQGPEFLTYFQNEAQLEKSRLLSDRFSAERPKGSFSTLEIQRTEQGDSAMYLCASSLTGRNQPQHFGDGTRLSIL.

This clone is a singleton in its sample. This chain links TRBV29-1 with TRBJ2-2; D is ambiguous. CDR1 and CDR2 (germline): SQVTM, ANQGSEA. The CDR3 loop spans 14 amino acids. Between the trimmed V and J ends, which lost 1 base and 2 bases, there was a span of 8 bases. The CDR3 DNA sequence: TGCAGCGTTGAAGTGGCGGTTAACACCGGGGAGCTGTTTTTT. Translated: CSVEVAVNTGELFF.

The chain employs TRBV30 and TRBJ1-3; D gene ambiguous. CDR1 GTSNPN and CDR2 SVGIG come from the germline V gene (reference sequence). V shed 4 bases and J shed 2 bases, with 15 bases lying between them. The CDR3 runs to 15 residues. The CDR3 reads CAWKVGRTAGNTIYF. The DNA for the CDR3 is TGTGCCTGGAAGGTGGGGAGAACCGCTGGAAACACCATATATTTT.

The chain employs TRBV30 and TRBJ2-7; TRBD1 is a possible D gene (5 bases). Trimming left V 3 bases short and J 2 bases short, with 17 bases between. Per germline, CDR1 GTSNPN and CDR2 SVGIG (reference sequence). The CDR3 length is 15 residues. The CDR3: CAWSVWGSAAYEQYF. The CDR3 DNA sequence: TGTGCCTGGAGCGTATGGGGCAGCGCGGCCTACGAGCAGTACTTC.

This clone has only a few counts. The chain joins TRBV7-2 to TRBJ2-1, with a tentative D call TRBD2 (5 bases). Germline CDR1 and CDR2: SGHTA and FQGNSA. With 4 bases removed from V and 11 bases from J, the gap between germline ends came to 12 bases. CDR3 size: 12 residues. The CDR3 DNA sequence: TGTGCCAGCAGCTCCGGACTCGTCCAGCAGTTCTTC. It codes for CASSSGLVQQFF.

This chain joins TRBV27 and TRBJ2-5, with D perhaps matching TRBD1 (5 bases). CDR1 and CDR2 (germline): MNHEY, SMNVEV (reference sequence). V lost 5 bases, J lost 4 bases, and 14 bases lay in between. The CDR3 has 14 amino acids. The CDR3 region has the DNA TGTGCCAGCAGTCGACAGCGCCTGGCAGAGACCCAGTACTTC. Protein product: CASSRQRLAETQYF.

The gene calls are TRBV6-5 and TRBJ2-7, with D unresolved. CDR1 and CDR2 from the germline V gene are MNHEY and SVGAGI. The V and J ends lost 0 bases and 7 bases respectively, with 10 bases between them. The CDR3 extends over 13 amino acids. CDR3 sequence reads: CASSYSGEREQYF. DNA of the CDR3: TGTGCCAGCAGTTACTCGGGTGAGAGAGAGCAGTACTTC.

This sequence joins TRBV4-3 and TRBJ2-1; 10 positions agree with TRBD2. Germline assignment: CDR1 LGHNA and CDR2 YSLEER. V dropped 0 bases and J dropped 3; count of bases not matched to a gene: 2. This CDR3 has 16 residues. The CDR3 coding sequence is TGCGCCAGCAGCCAAGATCTAGCGGGAGACTACAATGAGCAGTTCTTC. It translates to CASSQDLAGDYNEQFF.

The chain combines TRBV18 with TRBJ2-7; 8 bases agree with TRBD1. Per the germline V gene, CDR1 is KGHSH and CDR2 is LQKENI. Unmatched junction bases numbered 10, after V lost 3 bases and J lost 6 bases. The length of the CDR3 is 15 residues. CDR3 loop: CASSPGQGKNSEQYF. CDR3 nucleotide sequence: TGTGCCAGCTCACCCGGACAGGGTAAGAATTCCGAGCAGTACTTC. The variable domain in full, completed from reference TRBV18 and TRBJ2-7, reads NAGVMQNPRHLVRRRGQEARLRCSPMKGHSHVYWYRQLPEEGLKFMVYLQKENIIDESGMPKERFSAEFPKEGPSILRIQQVVRGDSAAYFCASSPGQGKNSEQYFGPGTRLTVT.

V and J are TRBV5-6 and TRBJ1-5, with D perhaps TRBD1 (6 bases). Deletions cut 4 bases from V and 8 bases from J, with 19 bases between. The CDR3 extends over 15 amino acids. CDR1 is SGHDT and CDR2 is YYEEEE in the germline V gene. Here the CDR3 reads CASSMNGQPWEPQHF. The CDR3 DNA follows: TGTGCCAGCAGCATGAACGGACAGCCCTGGGAGCCCCAGCATTTT.

The V and J genes are TRBV7-2 and TRBJ2-3; the match to TRBD2 covers 9 bases. J gave up 7 bases and V 0 bases, and 5 bases lay outside the gene matches. This CDR3 is built from 15 residues. CDR1 is SGHTA, CDR2 FQGNSA, per germline. The CDR3: CASSLASGSINTQYF. The CDR3 DNA sequence: TGTGCCAGCAGCTTAGCTAGCGGGAGTATCAATACGCAGTATTTT. The full variable domain, in which reference TRBV7-2 and TRBJ2-3 provide the parts outside the CDR3, is GAGVSQSPSNKVTEKGKDVELRCDPISGHTALYWYRQSLGQGLEFLIYFQGNSAPDKSGLPSDRFSAERTGGSVSTLTIQRTQQEDSAVYLCASSLASGSINTQYFGPGTRLTVL.

This chain connects TRBV7-9 to TRBJ2-7; no clear D gene. V lost 1 base to trimming and J lost 1 base, with 8 bases between them. Germline V lookup: CDR1 SEHNR, CDR2 FQNEAQ (reference sequence). The CDR3 consists of 14 residues. In nucleotides, the CDR3 is TGTGCCAGCAGCTTAGGGGTAGATTCCTACGAGCAGTACTTC. This translates into CASSLGVDSYEQYF.

This chain joins TRBV9 and TRBJ1-1; perhaps TRBD1 as D (6 bases). The CDR3 extends over 14 amino acids. The V end lost 4 bases, the J end lost 4 bases, and 14 bases lay between the germline ends. Germline lookup yields CDR1 SGDLS and CDR2 YYNGEE. The CDR3 coding sequence is TGTGCCAGCAGCCCTAACAGGGTTGGCACTGAAGCTTTCTTT. It codes for CASSPNRVGTEAFF.

A remark on this clone: The junction shows a germline mismatch at one end, possibly a read error. V usage is TRBV6-1 and J usage is TRBJ2-5; D may be TRBD2 (5 bases). This CDR3 is built from 13 residues. Germline V gene sequence: CDR1 MNHNS, CDR2 SASEGT. The CDR3, as DNA: TGTGCCAGCGGTGAGGGTTTAGGAGAGACCCAGTACTTC. Its protein product is CASGEGLGETQYF.

The V gene is TRBV5-1, the J gene TRBJ1-2; D gene unclear. Deletions cut 5 bases from V and 5 bases from J, with 10 bases between. The CDR3 length is 12 residues. CDR1 SGHRS and CDR2 YFSETQ come from the germline V gene. The CDR3 coding sequence is TGCGCCAGCAGTGAGAGGGCGTATGGCTACACCTTC. It yields the protein CASSERAYGYTF.

The rearrangement uses TRBV5-1 and TRBJ1-4; possibly TRBD1 for D (5 bases). With 1 base removed from V and 7 bases from J, the gap between germline ends came to 14 bases. Looked up from germline, CDR1 is SGHRS and CDR2 is YFSETQ. The CDR3 extends over 15 amino acids. This CDR3 reads CASSLSGVEGEKLFF. CDR3 in DNA: TGCGCCAGCAGCTTGTCGGGGGTTGAGGGTGAAAAACTGTTTTTT.

The J gene is TRBJ1-1, the V gene TRBV10-3; no clear D. The CDR3 is made up of 12 amino acids. Per germline, CDR1 ENHRY and CDR2 SYGVKD. V was trimmed by 2 bases and J by 3 bases, leaving 4 bases between them. This chain's CDR3 is CAISERDTEAFF. The DNA for the CDR3 is TGTGCCATCAGTGAGAGGGACACTGAAGCTTTCTTT.

The chain uses TRBV5-1 and TRBJ2-7, with 8 bases identical to TRBD1. V dropped 5 bases and J dropped 5; count of bases not matched to a gene: 9. This CDR3 has 14 residues. CDR1 and CDR2 from the germline V gene are SGHRS and YFSETQ. The DNA of the CDR3 is TGCGCCAGCAGTCTTACGACAGGGGTCGACGAGCAGTACTTC. Residues: CASSLTTGVDEQYF.

The DNA of the CDR3 is TGTGCCAGCAGCTCCCGGACTAGCGAGACAGATACGCAGTATTTT. Translation: CASSSRTSETDTQYF. The V gene is TRBV11-3, the J gene TRBJ2-3; 9 positions agree with TRBD2. V was clipped by 4 bases and J by 3 bases; unmatched bases: 5. CDR1 and CDR2 from the germline V gene are SGHNT and YENEEA. The CDR3 spans 15 residues. Drawing the rest from reference TRBV11-3 and TRBJ2-3, the complete variable domain is EAGVVQSPRYKIIEKKQPVAFWCNPISGHNTLYWYLQNLGQGPELLIRYENEEAVDDSQLPKDRFSAERLKGVDSTLKIQPAELGDSAVYLCASSSRTSETDTQYFGPGTRLTVL.

This chain joins TRBV10-2 and TRBJ1-1; TRBD1 is a possible D gene (6 bases). The CDR3 is 14 residues long. V lost 2 bases, J lost 1 base, and 8 bases lay in between. Germline assignment: CDR1 WSHSY and CDR2 SAAADI. For the CDR3, the DNA is TGCGCCAGCAGTGAGGGGGGGGCGAACACTGAAGCTTTCTTT. The encoded protein is CASSEGGANTEAFF.